The rows below give T cell receptor beta chains drawn from one sample of a study of cytomegalovirus exposure and HLA in healthy donors. Using immunoSEQ multiplex PCR, the repertoire was profiled, and TCRdb retains in-frame clones only, with some absent. The sample lists 120,000 or so clones; approximately 94% were seen once. Input material: PBMCs. These receptors were collected from a man aged 18-30 years in good health and CMV-seronegative. Both conserved end residues are part of each CDR3. Each record gives: D gene, V gene, CDR3 protein. The D gene is left open where the match is weak.

- TRBV5-1 CASSIDRQDNYGYTF
- TRBV9 CASSVGLAGLYGYTF
- TRBV7-9 CASSNRELDF
- TRBV19 CAMGPGLGKFF
TRBD2 TRBV28 CASRGAGVETQYF
- TRBV28 CASSIGSSYEQYF
- TRBV7-2 CASSLLAKVNEQFF
- TRBV15 CATSRVAGAYGAFF
- TRBV28 CASSLTGPSYEQYF
- TRBV13 CASSATGNYGYTF
TRBD2 TRBV7-2 CASSLERREMDEQYF
- TRBV27 CASTRRYGAHEQYF
- TRBV5-1 CASSLVSRENEKLFF
- TRBV30 CAWSLGLSYEQYF
- TRBV28 CASRTSGSGAQDYTF
TRBD1 TRBV27 CASSWGQGYEQYF
- TRBV6-6 CASSPRGFPTNEKLFF
TRBD1 TRBV9 CASSGLPRTGEPSSYSGNTIYF
TRBD1 TRBV29-1 CSAGQGSWEQYF
TRBD1 TRBV28 CAVRTGGTEAFF
TRBD2 TRBV7-2 CASSSAGGEQYF
TRBD2 TRBV13 CASSYRTSGAQVETQYF
TRBD1 TRBV28 CASVYRTGGYYGYTF
- TRBV5-1 CASSQRGGTEAFF
TRBD1 TRBV28 CASSLPGTGGPNQPQHF
- TRBV6-5 CASSPEEDQPQHF
TRBD1 TRBV5-4 CASSKGANQPQHF
TRBD2 TRBV30 CAWSPAGGPLGAGANVLTF